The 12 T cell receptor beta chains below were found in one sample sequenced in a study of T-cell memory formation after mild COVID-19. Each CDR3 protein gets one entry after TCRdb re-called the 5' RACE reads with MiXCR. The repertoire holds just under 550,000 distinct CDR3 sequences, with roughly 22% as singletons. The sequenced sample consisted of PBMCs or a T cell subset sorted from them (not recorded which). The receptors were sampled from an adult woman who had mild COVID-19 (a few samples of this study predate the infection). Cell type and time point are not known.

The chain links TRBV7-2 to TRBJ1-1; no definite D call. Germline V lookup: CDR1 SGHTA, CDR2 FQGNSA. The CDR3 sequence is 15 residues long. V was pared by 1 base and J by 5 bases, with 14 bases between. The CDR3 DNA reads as TGTGCCAGCAGCTTAGGAGGCCCAACGGGGACTGAAGCTTTCTTT. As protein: CASSLGGPTGTEAFF.

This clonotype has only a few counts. The DNA of the CDR3 is TGTGCCAGCAGTCGTATTCGAGGGACAGGACACTACGAGCAGTACTTC. Translation: CASSRIRGTGHYEQYF. This chain connects TRBV2 to TRBJ2-7, with 8 nucleotides matching TRBD1. This CDR3 spans 16 amino acids. J gave up 3 bases and V 5 bases, and 12 bases lay outside the gene matches. Germline V lookup: CDR1 SNHLY, CDR2 FYNNEI.

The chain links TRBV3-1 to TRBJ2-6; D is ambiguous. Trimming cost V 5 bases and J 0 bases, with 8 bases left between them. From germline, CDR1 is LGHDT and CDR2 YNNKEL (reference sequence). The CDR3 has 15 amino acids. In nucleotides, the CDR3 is TGTGCCAGCAGCAAGTTAAGCTCTGGGGCCAACGTCCTGACTTTC. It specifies CASSKLSSGANVLTF.

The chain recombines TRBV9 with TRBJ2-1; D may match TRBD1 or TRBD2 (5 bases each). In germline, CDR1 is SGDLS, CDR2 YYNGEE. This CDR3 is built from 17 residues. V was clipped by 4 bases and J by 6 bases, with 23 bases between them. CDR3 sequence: CASSTPTRDPRVNEQFF. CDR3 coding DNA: TGTGCCAGCAGCACCCCGACCCGGGACCCTCGCGTCAATGAGCAGTTCTTC.

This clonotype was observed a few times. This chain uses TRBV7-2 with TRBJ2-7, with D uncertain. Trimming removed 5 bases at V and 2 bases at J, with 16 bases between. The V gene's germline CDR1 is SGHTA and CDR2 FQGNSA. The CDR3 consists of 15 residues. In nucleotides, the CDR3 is TGTGCCAGCAGCCCCCCGGGCATTCCTACCTACGAGCAGTACTTC. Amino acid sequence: CASSPPGIPTYEQYF.

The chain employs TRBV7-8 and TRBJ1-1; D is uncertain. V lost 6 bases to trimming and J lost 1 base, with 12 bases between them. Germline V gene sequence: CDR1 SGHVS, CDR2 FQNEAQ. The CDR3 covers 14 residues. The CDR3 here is CASRSLERNTEAFF. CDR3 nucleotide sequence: TGTGCCAGCAGGTCTTTGGAGAGGAACACTGAAGCTTTCTTT.

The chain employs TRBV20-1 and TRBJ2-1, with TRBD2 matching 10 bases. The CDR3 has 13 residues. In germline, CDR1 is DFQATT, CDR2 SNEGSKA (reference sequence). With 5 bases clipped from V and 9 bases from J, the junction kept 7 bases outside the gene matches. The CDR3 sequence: CSAASGSSSEQFF. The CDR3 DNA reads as TGCAGTGCTGCTAGCGGGAGTTCTAGTGAGCAGTTCTTC.

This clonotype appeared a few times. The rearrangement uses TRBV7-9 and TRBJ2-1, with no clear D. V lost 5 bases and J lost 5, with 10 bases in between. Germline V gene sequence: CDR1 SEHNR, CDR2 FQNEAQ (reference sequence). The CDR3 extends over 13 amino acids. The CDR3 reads CASSPRTNNEQFF. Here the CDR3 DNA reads TGTGCCAGCAGCCCTAGGACGAACAATGAGCAGTTCTTC. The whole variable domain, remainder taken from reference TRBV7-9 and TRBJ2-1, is DTGVSQNPRHKITKRGQNVTFRCDPISEHNRLYWYRQTLGQGPEFLTYFQNEAQLEKSRLLSDRFSAERPKGSFSTLEIQRTEQGDSAMYLCASSPRTNNEQFFGPGTRLTVL.

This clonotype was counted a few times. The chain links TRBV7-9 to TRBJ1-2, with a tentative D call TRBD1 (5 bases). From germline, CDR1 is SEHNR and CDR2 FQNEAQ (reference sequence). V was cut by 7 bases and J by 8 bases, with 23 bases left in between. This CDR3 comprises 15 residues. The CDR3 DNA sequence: TGTGCCAGCACCCCAGCACGCAGGGAGGGTAACGGCTACACCTTC. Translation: CASTPARREGNGYTF. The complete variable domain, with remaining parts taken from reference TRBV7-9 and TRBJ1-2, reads DTGVSQNPRHKITKRGQNVTFRCDPISEHNRLYWYRQTLGQGPEFLTYFQNEAQLEKSRLLSDRFSAERPKGSFSTLEIQRTEQGDSAMYLCASTPARREGNGYTFGSGTRLTVV.

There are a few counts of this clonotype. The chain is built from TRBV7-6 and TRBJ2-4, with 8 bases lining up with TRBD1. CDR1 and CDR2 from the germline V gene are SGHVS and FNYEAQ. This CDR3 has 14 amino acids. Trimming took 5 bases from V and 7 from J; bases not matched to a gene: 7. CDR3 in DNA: TGTGCCAGCAGCCATCCGGACAGGGCGAACATTCAGTACTTC. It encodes CASSHPDRANIQYF.

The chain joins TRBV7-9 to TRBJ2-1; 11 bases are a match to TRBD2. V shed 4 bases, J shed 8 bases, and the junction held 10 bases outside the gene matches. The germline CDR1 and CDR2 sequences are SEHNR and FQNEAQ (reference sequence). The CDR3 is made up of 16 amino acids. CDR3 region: CASSSNSGGAWHEQFF. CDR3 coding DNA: TGTGCCAGCAGCTCCAATAGCGGGGGGGCCTGGCATGAGCAGTTCTTC.

This CDR3 reads CATSDFSSGWTEQFF. CDR3 DNA: TGTGCCACCAGTGATTTTTCCAGTGGGTGGACAGAGCAGTTCTTC. The rearrangement links TRBV24-1 to TRBJ2-1; maybe TRBD1 (5 bases). CDR1 KGHDR and CDR2 SFDVKD come from the germline V gene. The CDR3 runs 15 residues. The V and J ends lost 1 base and 10 bases respectively, with 16 bases between them.